These 13 T cell receptor beta chains were all obtained from the same sample, sequenced in a study of blood T cell repertoires in COVID-19. Assay used: immunoSEQ multiplex PCR; TCRdb lists only in-frame clones, some missing. The data show 150,000 to 200,000 clones, roughly 85% seen once. The sequencing input was peripheral blood. All receptors derive from a woman in her 70s with acute or convalescent COVID-19.

The CDR3 spells CASSARGRGNTGELFF. The DNA of the CDR3 is TGTGCCAGCAGCGCCCGTGGGCGGGGTAACACCGGGGAGCTGTTTTTT. The J gene is TRBJ2-2, the V gene TRBV11-1, with D possibly being TRBD2 (6 bases). V was cut by 5 bases and J by 2 bases, with 15 bases left in between. The germline CDR1 and CDR2 sequences are SGHAT and FQDESV (reference sequence). The CDR3 length is 16 residues.

The CDR3 DNA reads as TGTGCCAGCAGCTGGACAGGGGGCAACACCGGGGAGCTGTTTTTT. Translating gives CASSWTGGNTGELFF. The chain combines TRBV5-5 with TRBJ2-2; 11 bases agree with TRBD1. CDR3 length: 15 amino acids. CDR1 and CDR2 (germline): SGHKS, YYEKEE (reference sequence). V lost 3 bases, J lost 2 bases, and 0 bases stayed unmatched.

The V gene is TRBV10-2, the J gene TRBJ1-3; D remains ambiguous. The CDR3 loop spans 14 amino acids. The ends were cut back, 3 bases at V and 0 bases at J, with 6 bases in the middle. Germline CDR1 and CDR2: WSHSY and SAAADI. The CDR3 sequence: CASSEAVSGNTIYF. CDR3 coding DNA: TGCGCCAGCAGTGAAGCTGTCTCTGGAAACACCATATATTTT.

This clone was seen at least ten times. The rearrangement links TRBV5-5 to TRBJ2-7; 7 bases match TRBD1. The CDR3 is made up of 14 amino acids. The germline V gene encodes CDR1 SGHKS and CDR2 YYEKEE (reference sequence). V was pared by 0 bases and J by 7 bases, with 7 bases of the junction left unmatched. The CDR3 loop reads CASSLGITGEEQYF. The CDR3 DNA reads as TGTGCCAGCAGCTTGGGAATAACAGGGGAAGAGCAGTACTTC.

The chain recombines TRBV15 with TRBJ2-1; D is possibly TRBD1 (8 bases). From germline, CDR1 is LNHNV and CDR2 YYDKDF (reference sequence). V lost 0 bases, J lost 8 bases, and 17 bases lay in between. The CDR3 runs to 16 residues. CDR3 sequence (DNA): TGTGCCACCAGCAGAGATTTTTACAGGGGGGGACATGAGCAGTTCTTC. This codes for CATSRDFYRGGHEQFF.

CDR3 region: CASSPWRSGRTDTQYF. CDR3 coding DNA: TGTGCCAGCAGTCCCTGGCGATCGGGGAGGACAGATACGCAGTATTTT. V is TRBV6-2 or TRBV6-3 and J is TRBJ2-3, with D perhaps TRBD2 (6 bases). The germline CDR1 and CDR2 sequences are MNHEY and SVGEGT. V lost 5 bases and J 3 bases, leaving 18 bases between the germline ends. The CDR3 is 16 residues long.

The chain combines TRBV7-3 with TRBJ1-5, with D hard to call. The germline V and J ends were trimmed by 1 base and 5 bases, with 12 bases remaining between them. Germline values: CDR1 SGHTA, CDR2 FQGTGA. This CDR3 is 15 amino acids long. The CDR3 spells CASSLMGGAHQPQHF. CDR3 DNA: TGTGCCAGCAGCTTAATGGGAGGAGCCCATCAGCCCCAGCATTTT.

The CDR3 sequence: CASSPFDTQYF. CDR3 in DNA: TGTGCCAGCAGCCCTTTCGATACGCAGTATTTT. The chain is built from TRBV11-1 and TRBJ2-3, with D uncertain. The V and J ends lost 5 bases and 6 bases respectively, with 6 bases between them. The CDR3 consists of 11 residues. Germline loops: CDR1 SGHAT, CDR2 FQDESV (reference sequence).

The genes are TRBV19 and TRBJ2-5; TRBD2 matches 11 bases. The CDR3 loop spans 20 amino acids. After removal of 1 base from V and 2 bases from J, the junction contained 15 bases not matched to a gene. Germline loops: CDR1 LNHDA, CDR2 SQIVND (reference sequence). The CDR3 is CASSIVGNAPGLAVQETQYF. CDR3 sequence (DNA): TGTGCCAGTAGTATAGTAGGAAATGCGCCGGGACTAGCGGTACAAGAGACCCAGTACTTC.

The V and J genes are TRBV7-9 and TRBJ2-1, with 10 bases identical to TRBD2. In germline, CDR1 is SEHNR, CDR2 FQNEAQ (reference sequence). The CDR3 runs 18 residues. V shed 5 bases, J shed 2 bases, and the junction held 12 bases outside the gene matches. DNA of the CDR3: TGTGCCAGCAGCCGAGTGAGCCAGAGCGGGAGGGCCTACAATGAGCAGTTCTTC. It codes for CASSRVSQSGRAYNEQFF.

V and J are TRBV9 and TRBJ1-4, with unresolved D. The germline V and J ends were trimmed by 4 bases and 5 bases, with 21 bases remaining between them. Germline-derived CDR1 and CDR2 are SGDLS and YYNGEE. The CDR3 totals 17 residues. CDR3 bases: TGTGCCAGCAGCTTCCACAACGGGGAAGTGGGGAATGAAAAACTGTTTTTT. Protein product: CASSFHNGEVGNEKLFF. Filled out from reference TRBV9 and TRBJ1-4, the complete variable domain reads DSGVTQTPKHLITATGQRVTLRCSPRSGDLSVYWYQQSLDQGLQFLIQYYNGEERAKGNILERFSAQQFPDLHSELNLSSLELGDSALYFCASSFHNGEVGNEKLFFGSGTQLSVL.

This sequence joins TRBV2 and TRBJ2-5, with 10 bases lining up with TRBD1. V shed 6 bases, J shed 5 bases, and the junction held 9 bases outside the gene matches. The CDR3 length is 15 residues. In germline, CDR1 is SNHLY, CDR2 FYNNEI. This CDR3 reads CASRSTGGAYETQYF. The CDR3 nucleotides are TGTGCCAGCAGATCGACAGGGGGCGCATATGAGACCCAGTACTTC.

This clone came up once. V gene TRBV19 combines with J gene TRBJ1-5; D is undetermined. V lost 0 bases and J 11 bases, leaving 8 bases between the germline ends. The CDR3 covers 12 residues. Germline V gene data show CDR1 as LNHDA and CDR2 as SQIVND (reference sequence). CDR3 residues: CASSIEPGTQHF. For the CDR3, the DNA is TGTGCCAGTAGTATAGAACCGGGAACCCAGCATTTT.